Detailed here is one T cell receptor (beta chain). The antigen is unknown. The source of the sample is a study of sequential checkpoint blockade in melanoma. About the research overall: Maintenance nivolumab came after either treatment sequence.

Specified treatment: randomized to nivolumab then ipilimumab (arm A) or the reverse (arm B). General observations from the study: Response in arm A was associated with pretreatment TIL clonality.

Using immunoSEQ multiplex PCR, the repertoire was profiled, and TCRdb retains in-frame clones only, with some absent. Among some 3,000 clones listed, 20% were seen once. The CDR3 covers 16 residues. Trimming cost V 1 base and J 1 base; bases outside gene matches: 7. Germline lookup yields CDR1 KGHSY and CDR2 FQNENV. The chain links TRBV16 to TRBJ2-7; 7 nucleotides align to TRBD2. This clonotype originated in a human donor with melanoma. The material was tumor tissue (inferred from file names), obtained from a patient given nivolumab and ipilimumab in sequence. As DNA, the CDR3 is TGTGCCAGCAGCCAATTGTTGGGGCGGGGGTCCTACGAGCAGTACTTC. It yields the protein CASSQLLGRGSYEQYF.